These 22 T cell receptor beta chains were all obtained from the same sample, sequenced in a study of spatial heterogeneity in lung cancer. Time point indicated: blood at routine non-recurrence follow-up after resection. TCRdb ran MiXCR on the 5' RACE reads and lists one entry per CDR3 protein. The sample consists of 110,000 or so distinct CDR3 sequences, 10% to 11% of them appearing once. The source material was PBMCs, sampled at follow-up. These receptors were obtained from a female donor with early-stage non-small cell lung cancer.

The chain joins TRBV20-1 to TRBJ1-2, with TRBD1 matching over 7 bases. The germline V gene encodes CDR1 DFQATT and CDR2 SNEGSKA (reference sequence). The J segment lost 4 bases and the V segment lost 6 bases, leaving 5 bases of the junction unmatched. The CDR3 is 12 amino acids. This chain's CDR3 is CSAWTGPYGYTF. CDR3 DNA sequence: TGCAGTGCGTGGACAGGCCCCTATGGCTACACCTTC.

In its sample, this clonotype was seen many times. The DNA for the CDR3 is TGTGCCAGCAGCTTAAATGTCCAAGTCCCCTATGGCTACACCTTC. Translating gives CASSLNVQVPYGYTF. This chain uses TRBV7-9 with TRBJ1-2; D call uncertain. Trimming removed 2 bases from V and 4 bases from J, with 14 bases in between. CDR3 size: 15 residues. Germline lookup yields CDR1 SEHNR and CDR2 FQNEAQ (reference sequence). Filled out from reference TRBV7-9 and TRBJ1-2, the complete variable domain reads DTGVSQNPRHKITKRGQNVTFRCDPISEHNRLYWYRQTLGQGPEFLTYFQNEAQLEKSRLLSDRFSAERPKGSFSTLEIQRTEQGDSAMYLCASSLNVQVPYGYTFGSGTRLTVV.

This chain uses TRBV5-1 with TRBJ2-1; D gene ambiguous. The germline V gene has CDR1 SGHRS and CDR2 YFSETQ. CDR3 length: 15 residues. V dropped 0 bases and J dropped 2 bases, with 9 bases sitting between them. The CDR3 region is CASSLDSAAYNEQFF. CDR3 DNA sequence: TGCGCCAGCAGCTTGGACAGCGCCGCCTACAATGAGCAGTTCTTC.

The chain joins TRBV15 to TRBJ2-1; 7 nucleotides align to TRBD2. V gave up 1 base and J gave up 6 bases; unmatched junction bases: 12. The CDR3 spans 17 residues. The germline V gene encodes CDR1 LNHNV and CDR2 YYDKDF (reference sequence). DNA of the CDR3: TGTGCCACCAGCAGAGCTCTCTGGGCGGGAGCGGGCAATGAGCAGTTCTTC. It specifies CATSRALWAGAGNEQFF.

V and J are TRBV29-1 and TRBJ2-1; no clear D gene. This CDR3 contains 14 residues. Trimming pared 5 bases from V and 4 bases from J, leaving 15 bases between. Germline V gene lookup returns CDR1 SQVTM and CDR2 ANQGSEA. The CDR3, as DNA: TGCAGCGTTCAGTCCCTTAGGCTGTACAATGAGCAGTTCTTC. It specifies CSVQSLRLYNEQFF.

V gene TRBV7-8 combines with J gene TRBJ1-6, with a tentative D call TRBD1 (6 bases). Trimming took 5 bases from V and 9 from J, leaving 17 bases between them. The CDR3 runs to 15 residues. From germline, CDR1 is SGHVS and CDR2 FQNEAQ. The CDR3 bases are TGTGCCAGCAGCCCGATACCGAAGGGGGTTTCACCCCTCCACTTT. It specifies CASSPIPKGVSPLHF.

This clonotype has only a few counts. V gene TRBV5-1 combines with J gene TRBJ2-1, with 9 bases fitting TRBD2. CDR3 length: 15 amino acids. V shed 5 bases, J shed 4 bases, and the junction held 7 bases outside the gene matches. Germline V gene data show CDR1 as SGHRS and CDR2 as YFSETQ. This chain's CDR3 is CASRPLAGPYNEQFF. In DNA, the CDR3 is TGCGCCAGCAGACCTCTAGCGGGACCATACAATGAGCAGTTCTTC.

This clonotype was counted at least ten times. This chain uses TRBV24-1 with TRBJ1-5, with unresolved D. The CDR3 totals 12 residues. Germline loops: CDR1 KGHDR, CDR2 SFDVKD. Trimming stripped 4 bases from V and 6 bases from J, with 6 bases between. CDR3: CATSELGQPQHF. The CDR3 DNA is TGTGCCACCAGTGAGTTAGGTCAGCCCCAGCATTTT.

Ten or more counts support this clonotype. The gene calls are TRBV5-5 and TRBJ2-5, with 8 bases aligning to TRBD1. Germline values: CDR1 SGHKS, CDR2 YYEKEE (reference sequence). This CDR3 region has 17 residues. After removal of 5 bases from V and 4 bases from J, the junction contained 16 bases not matched to a gene. CDR3 residues: CASRNPGTGGPGETQYF. The CDR3 DNA reads TGTGCCAGCAGAAACCCCGGGACAGGAGGCCCAGGAGAGACCCAGTACTTC. The whole variable domain, filled in from reference TRBV5-5 and TRBJ2-5, reads DAGVTQSPTHLIKTRGQQVTLRCSPISGHKSVSWYQQVLGQGPQFIFQYYEKEERGRGNFPDRFSARQFPNYSSELNVNALLLGDSALYLCASRNPGTGGPGETQYFGPGTRLLVL.

This clonotype was counted between two and nine times. The chain carries TRBV7-2 and TRBJ2-1; D possibly corresponds to TRBD2 (5 bases). Trimming took off 1 base at V and 10 bases at J, with 14 bases between the two ends. The germline V gene encodes CDR1 SGHTA and CDR2 FQGNSA. This CDR3 region has 14 residues. CDR3 DNA: TGTGCCAGCAGCTTAGGAAGGCTAGCAACAGAGCAGTTCTTC. This translates into CASSLGRLATEQFF. Using reference TRBV7-2 and TRBJ2-1 for the parts outside the CDR3, the full variable domain is GAGVSQSPSNKVTEKGKDVELRCDPISGHTALYWYRQSLGQGLEFLIYFQGNSAPDKSGLPSDRFSAERTGGSVSTLTIQRTQQEDSAVYLCASSLGRLATEQFFGPGTRLTVL.

This clonotype was counted a few times. The rearrangement links TRBV20-1 to TRBJ2-7; D gene uncertain. The germline CDR1 and CDR2 sequences are DFQATT and SNEGSKA (reference sequence). This CDR3 is 14 amino acids long. Between the trimmed V and J ends, which lost 2 bases and 2 bases, there was a span of 13 bases. CDR3 in amino acids: CSARSAGRAYEQYF. CDR3 sequence (DNA): TGCAGTGCTAGATCGGCAGGCCGTGCCTACGAGCAGTACTTC.

The sample holds many counts of this clonotype. This chain links TRBV9 with TRBJ2-1; D is ambiguous. The CDR3 loop spans 13 amino acids. The germline CDR1 and CDR2 sequences are SGDLS and YYNGEE. Trimming stripped 3 bases from V and 0 bases from J, with 4 bases between. CDR3 in amino acids: CASSANSYNEQFF. The CDR3 DNA is TGTGCCAGCAGCGCCAACTCCTACAATGAGCAGTTCTTC.

The genes are TRBV2 and TRBJ2-2, with D perhaps matching TRBD2 (6 bases). CDR3 size: 15 residues. Trimming took off 9 bases at V and 2 bases at J, with 16 bases between the two ends. CDR1 is SNHLY and CDR2 is FYNNEI in the germline V gene. This chain's CDR3 is CASSGTLANTGELFF. DNA of the CDR3: TGTGCCAGTTCGGGGACTCTTGCCAACACCGGGGAGCTGTTTTTT.

The chain combines TRBV28 with TRBJ2-7, with 7 bases fitting TRBD2. With V trimmed by 8 bases and J by 4 bases, 2 bases remained unmatched. Germline values: CDR1 MDHEN, CDR2 SYDVKM. This CDR3 region has 11 residues. The CDR3 reads CASGTNYEQYF. In nucleotides, the CDR3 is TGTGCCAGCGGGACTAATTACGAGCAGTACTTC.

CDR3 sequence reads: CASSFSELLNTEAFF. CDR3 nucleotide sequence: TGCGCCAGCAGCTTTTCCGAGCTCCTTAACACTGAAGCTTTCTTT. The rearrangement links TRBV5-1 to TRBJ1-1, with D uncertain. The germline gives CDR1 SGHRS, CDR2 YFSETQ. The CDR3 is 15 residues long. The ends were cut back, 2 bases at V and 2 bases at J, with 13 bases in the middle.

This clonotype turned up a few times. The chain has TRBV12-3 or TRBV12-4 and TRBJ2-3; D unclear. V dropped 3 bases and J dropped 2 bases, with 15 bases sitting between them. The length of the CDR3 is 16 residues. The CDR3: CASSFRSLPPTDTQYF. The CDR3 DNA sequence: TGTGCCAGCAGTTTTCGATCCCTCCCCCCCACAGATACGCAGTATTTT.

The table lists this clonotype with many counts. This chain joins TRBV20-1 and TRBJ2-3; 8 nucleotides match TRBD2. CDR1 is DFQATT and CDR2 is SNEGSKA in the germline V gene (reference sequence). J lost 2 bases, V lost 3 bases, and 10 bases had no gene match. The CDR3 loop spans 16 amino acids. As DNA, the CDR3 is TGCAGTGCTAGGGAGGGATTAGCGGGGCTCACAGATACGCAGTATTTT. Amino acids: CSAREGLAGLTDTQYF.

The rearrangement joins TRBV18 to TRBJ2-7, with 7 bases aligning to TRBD1. Unmatched junction bases numbered 8, after V lost 0 bases and J lost 3 bases. CDR1 KGHSH and CDR2 LQKENI come from the germline V gene. The CDR3 length is 16 residues. The CDR3 DNA follows: TGTGCCAGCTCACCACCGGGGCAGGGGGTTCACTACGAGCAGTACTTC. Translated: CASSPPGQGVHYEQYF.

The chain uses TRBV20-1 and TRBJ1-1, with D unresolved. Deletions cut 1 base from V and 1 base from J, with 4 bases between. CDR1 and CDR2 from the germline V gene are DFQATT and SNEGSKA (reference sequence). The CDR3 consists of 12 residues. Here the CDR3 DNA reads TGCAGTGCTAGAGGCAGGAACACTGAAGCTTTCTTT. Its translation: CSARGRNTEAFF.

This clonotype occurred many times. The CDR3 nucleotides are TGTGCCAGCAGTTACGCTTGGGGGACAGAAGCTTTCTTT. Its protein is CASSYAWGTEAFF. The genes are TRBV6-5 and TRBJ1-1; D is perhaps TRBD1 (6 bases). V lost 2 bases and J 8 bases, leaving 12 bases between the germline ends. The germline V gene has CDR1 MNHEY and CDR2 SVGAGI. The CDR3 consists of 13 residues.

This clonotype was detected a few times. The chain employs TRBV7-8 and TRBJ1-5; D ambiguous. Germline V gene lookup returns CDR1 SGHVS and CDR2 FQNEAQ. V was shortened by 4 bases and J by 3 bases, with 22 bases between the two germline ends. This CDR3 region has 18 residues. The CDR3 sequence: CASSSLRTELPFNQPQHF. Written as DNA, the CDR3 is TGTGCCAGCAGCTCCCTCCGGACGGAATTACCATTCAATCAGCCCCAGCATTTT.

This clonotype has at least ten counts. V is TRBV2 and J is TRBJ2-2, with D hard to call. CDR3 length: 13 residues. Germline CDR1 SNHLY, CDR2 FYNNEI. Between the trimmed V and J ends, which lost 4 bases and 4 bases, there was a span of 7 bases. The CDR3 DNA reads TGTGCCAGCAGTGTGGCAGTCACCGGGGAGCTGTTTTTT. Its protein product is CASSVAVTGELFF.